These 15 T cell receptor beta chains were sequenced from one sample in a study of post-analysis software for immune sequencing data. Whole-study findings and limits: Patients had higher frequencies than controls of roughly five TRBV segments, including TRBV5-6, TRBV5-1 and TRBV20-1.

Prepared libraries of TCR beta cDNA carried unique molecular identifiers. A single record per CDR3 protein comes from TCRdb applying MiXCR to the PCR reads. The profile shows about 150,000 distinct CDR3 sequences, about 30% of them singletons. For these TCRs, the target antigens are not known. Sequenced: blood. Every receptor here comes from a girl between 10 and 17 years old with multiple sclerosis.

This clonotype has at least ten counts. The J gene is TRBJ2-7, the V gene TRBV5-5; a possible D gene is TRBD2 (6 bases). CDR1 SGHKS and CDR2 YYEKEE come from the germline V gene (reference sequence). CDR3 size: 14 residues. V dropped 4 bases and J dropped 5 bases, with 16 bases sitting between them. The chain's CDR3 is CASSPGGNTNEQYF. CDR3 DNA: TGTGCCAGCAGCCCCGGGGGAAATACCAACGAGCAGTACTTC.

This clonotype occurred many times. The chain links TRBV12-3 or TRBV12-4 to TRBJ2-4; a weak D match, TRBD1 (5 bases). V was shortened by 6 bases and J by 6 bases, with 18 bases between the two germline ends. The CDR3 runs to 15 residues. CDR3 residues: CASSKISPQGNIQYF. The CDR3 DNA reads as TGTGCCAGCAGCAAAATATCTCCCCAGGGAAACATTCAGTACTTC.

The chain joins TRBV11-2 to TRBJ2-1; possibly TRBD1 for D (5 bases). V gave up 4 bases and J gave up 1 base, with 14 bases separating them. The CDR3 consists of 16 residues. Per germline, CDR1 SGHAT and CDR2 FQNNGV. The CDR3 region has the DNA TGTGCCAGCAGCTCGGACAAGGAAGGGTCCTACAATGAGCAGTTCTTC. Its protein product is CASSSDKEGSYNEQFF. The full variable domain, completed using reference TRBV11-2 and TRBJ2-1, is EAGVAQSPRYKIIEKRQSVAFWCNPISGHATLYWYQQILGQGPKLLIQFQNNGVVDDSQLPKDRFSAERLKGVDSTLKIQPAKLEDSAVYLCASSSDKEGSYNEQFFGPGTRLTVL.

The chain has TRBV5-5 and TRBJ1-5; D is unclear. V was pared by 1 base and J by 2 bases, with 13 bases between. The CDR3 sequence is 16 residues long. Looked up from germline, CDR1 is SGHKS and CDR2 is YYEKEE (reference sequence). CDR3 nucleotides: TGTGCCAGCAGCTTGATTACTCCTACAGGCAATCAGCCCCAGCATTTT. This gives the protein CASSLITPTGNQPQHF.

Regarding this clonotype: A much larger clonotype is one base distant, so this may be a read error. J is TRBJ1-5 and V is TRBV7-2; D ambiguous. Trimming took 5 bases from V and 6 from J, leaving 11 bases between them. Per germline, CDR1 SGHTA and CDR2 FQGNSA. The CDR3 loop spans 13 amino acids. This CDR3 is CASSQVTGQPQHF. The CDR3 region has the DNA TGTGCCAGCAGCCAAGTCACCGGTCAGCCCCAGCATTTT.

This clonotype was found many times. The chain couples TRBV3-1 to TRBJ1-2, with 7 bases matching TRBD1. With 1 base clipped from V and 9 bases from J, the junction kept 5 bases outside the gene matches. The CDR3 totals 13 residues. Germline V gene sequence: CDR1 LGHDT, CDR2 YNNKEL (reference sequence). CDR3 residues: CASSQVNRGRYTF. CDR3 DNA sequence: TGTGCCAGCAGCCAAGTCAACAGGGGACGCTACACCTTC.

The gene calls are TRBV6-1 and TRBJ2-7; 10 positions match TRBD2. Germline CDR1 and CDR2: MNHNS and SASEGT. The CDR3 extends over 15 amino acids. J lost 4 bases, V lost 8 bases, and 11 bases had no gene match. CDR3 protein: CASYLAGAVSYEQYF. The CDR3 nucleotides read TGTGCCAGCTATCTAGCGGGAGCAGTCTCTTACGAGCAGTACTTC.

This clonotype showed up just a few times. The rearrangement joins TRBV9 to TRBJ2-5; the match to TRBD2 covers 10 bases. The junction had 4 bases not matched to a gene; V was cut back by 0 bases and J by 5 bases. Per germline, CDR1 SGDLS and CDR2 YYNGEE. The CDR3 sequence is 15 residues long. The CDR3 here is CASSVASGRVETQYF. The CDR3 DNA sequence: TGTGCCAGCAGCGTAGCTAGCGGGAGAGTCGAGACCCAGTACTTC.

This clonotype appeared a few times. This chain connects TRBV11-2 to TRBJ2-1, with a tentative D call TRBD1 (7 bases). Germline V gene data show CDR1 as SGHAT and CDR2 as FQNNGV. Trimming cost V 6 bases and J 4 bases, with 16 bases left between them. This CDR3 contains 15 residues. The CDR3 region is CASRVAQGGYNEQFF. The CDR3 bases are TGTGCCAGCAGAGTGGCTCAGGGGGGATACAATGAGCAGTTCTTC. The whole variable domain, filled in from reference TRBV11-2 and TRBJ2-1, reads EAGVAQSPRYKIIEKRQSVAFWCNPISGHATLYWYQQILGQGPKLLIQFQNNGVVDDSQLPKDRFSAERLKGVDSTLKIQPAKLEDSAVYLCASRVAQGGYNEQFFGPGTRLTVL.

This clonotype was seen repeatedly, ten times or more. This CDR3 is CASSVEGTGSLGYTF. DNA of the CDR3: TGTGCCAGCAGCGTAGAAGGTACAGGGTCCTTGGGCTACACCTTC. This chain uses TRBV9 with TRBJ1-2; perhaps TRBD1 as D (6 bases). Germline CDR1 reads SGDLS; CDR2 reads YYNGEE. With 0 bases removed from V and 8 bases from J, the gap between germline ends came to 17 bases. The length of the CDR3 is 15 residues.

Many counts were recorded for this clonotype. V gene TRBV7-9 combines with J gene TRBJ2-1, with 7 bases matching TRBD2. Germline lookup yields CDR1 SEHNR and CDR2 FQNEAQ (reference sequence). The CDR3 is 16 amino acids. V shed 0 bases and J 4 bases; nucleotides not matched to a gene: 6. The CDR3 coding sequence is TGTGCCAGCAGCTTAGCCATAGCGGGCCCTTACAATGAGCAGTTCTTC. Protein: CASSLAIAGPYNEQFF. The full variable domain, with the rest looked up from reference TRBV7-9 and TRBJ2-1, is DTGVSQNPRHKITKRGQNVTFRCDPISEHNRLYWYRQTLGQGPEFLTYFQNEAQLEKSRLLSDRFSAERPKGSFSTLEIQRTEQGDSAMYLCASSLAIAGPYNEQFFGPGTRLTVL.

The chain has TRBV7-2 and TRBJ2-4; D is unclear. The J call may be wrong; the DNA end is better matched by TRBJ2-7. The V gene's germline CDR1 is SGHTA and CDR2 FQGNSA. The CDR3 covers 18 residues. This CDR3 is CASSFSSLRLESPYEQYF. The CDR3 bases are TGTGCCAGCAGCTTTAGCAGCCTCAGACTCGAGAGTCCCTACGAGCAGTACTTC.

Points on this clonotype: Relative to the germline gene, one junction end is altered; a read error may explain this. The V call is TRBV9, the J call TRBJ1-1, with D perhaps matching TRBD1 (5 bases). Germline values: CDR1 SGDLS, CDR2 YYNGEE. This CDR3 comprises 12 residues. CDR3 coding DNA: TGTGCCGGCAGCGTAGGGGACACTGAAGCTTTCTTT. It is translated as CAGSVGDTEAFF.

The chain joins TRBV5-8 to TRBJ1-2; D remains ambiguous. CDR1 is SGHTS and CDR2 is YDEGEE in the germline V gene. The CDR3 length is 14 residues. V dropped 5 bases and J dropped 4 bases, with 15 bases sitting between them. For the CDR3, the DNA is TGTGCCAGCAGTCTGGAGGCAGGATCCTATGGCTACACCTTC. Its translation: CASSLEAGSYGYTF.

Comment on this clonotype: Just one base apart from a much larger clone, this may be a read error. J is TRBJ2-7 and V is TRBV9; TRBD1 aligns across 7 bases. Per the germline V gene, CDR1 is SGDLS and CDR2 is YYNGEE. The CDR3 has 14 residues. Losses at the gene ends were 3 bases for V and 4 bases for J; bases not matched to a gene: 7. CDR3 amino acids: CASSAGQASYEQYF. DNA for the CDR3: TGTGCCAGCAGCGCAGGACAGGCAAGTTACGAGCAGTACTTC.